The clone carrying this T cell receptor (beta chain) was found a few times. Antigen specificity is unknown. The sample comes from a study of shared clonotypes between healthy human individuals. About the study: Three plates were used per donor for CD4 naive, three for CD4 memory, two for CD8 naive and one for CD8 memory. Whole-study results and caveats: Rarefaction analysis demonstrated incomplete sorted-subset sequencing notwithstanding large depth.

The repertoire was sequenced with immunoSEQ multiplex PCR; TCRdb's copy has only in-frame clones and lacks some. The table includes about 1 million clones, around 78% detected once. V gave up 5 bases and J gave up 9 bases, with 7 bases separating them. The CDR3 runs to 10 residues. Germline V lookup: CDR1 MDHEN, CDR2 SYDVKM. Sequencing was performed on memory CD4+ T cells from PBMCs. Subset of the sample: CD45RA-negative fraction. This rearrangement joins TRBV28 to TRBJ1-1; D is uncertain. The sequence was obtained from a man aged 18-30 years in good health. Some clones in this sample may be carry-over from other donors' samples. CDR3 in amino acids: CASSKNQAFF. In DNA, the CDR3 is TGTGCCAGCAGTAAGAATCAAGCTTTCTTT.